This T cell receptor (beta chain) is from a study of T cells in Graves' hyperthyroidism and ophthalmopathy. General observations from the study: Researchers found most expanded thyroid clonotypes above 0.001 in blood as well.

Amplification targeted TCR beta CDR3 regions from RNA transcripts. First-round RT-PCR with HTBI primers amplified the TCR CDR3 region. TCRdb recomputed calls from the multiplex PCR reads with MiXCR, one row per CDR3 protein. The sample carries around 600,000 distinct CDR3 sequences, over 12% recorded once. The CDR3 runs to 16 residues. V was shortened by 3 bases and J by 3 bases, with 18 bases between the two germline ends. The germline CDR1 and CDR2 sequences are DFQATT and SNEGSKA (reference sequence). This clonotype was seen many times. Antigen: not known. The V and J genes are TRBV20-1 and TRBJ1-5; D unclear. Sample: blood. The TCR originated in a young woman with Graves' ophthalmopathy. The CDR3 is CSASPRERGHNQPQHF. CDR3 bases: TGCAGTGCTAGTCCTAGGGAGCGTGGTCACAATCAGCCCCAGCATTTT.